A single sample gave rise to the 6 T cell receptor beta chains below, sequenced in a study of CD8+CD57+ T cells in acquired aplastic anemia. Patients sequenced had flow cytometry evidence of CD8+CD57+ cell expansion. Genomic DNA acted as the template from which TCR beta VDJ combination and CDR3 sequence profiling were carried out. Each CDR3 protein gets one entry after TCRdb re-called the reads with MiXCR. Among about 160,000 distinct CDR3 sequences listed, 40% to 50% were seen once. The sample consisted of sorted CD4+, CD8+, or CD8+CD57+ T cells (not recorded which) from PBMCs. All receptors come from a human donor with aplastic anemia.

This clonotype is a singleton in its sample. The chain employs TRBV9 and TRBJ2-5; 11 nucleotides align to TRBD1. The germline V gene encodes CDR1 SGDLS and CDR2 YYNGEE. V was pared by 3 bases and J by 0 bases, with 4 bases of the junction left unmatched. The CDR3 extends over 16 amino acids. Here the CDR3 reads CASSAGQGANQETQYF. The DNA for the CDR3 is TGTGCCAGCAGCGCAGGACAGGGGGCGAACCAAGAGACCCAGTACTTC.

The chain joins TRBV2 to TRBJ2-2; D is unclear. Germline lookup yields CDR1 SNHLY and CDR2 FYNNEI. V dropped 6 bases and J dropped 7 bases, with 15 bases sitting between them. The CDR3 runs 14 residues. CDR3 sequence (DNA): TGTGCCAGCAGGTCGTCCGATCCTGGCGGGGAGCTGTTTTTT. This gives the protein CASRSSDPGGELFF.

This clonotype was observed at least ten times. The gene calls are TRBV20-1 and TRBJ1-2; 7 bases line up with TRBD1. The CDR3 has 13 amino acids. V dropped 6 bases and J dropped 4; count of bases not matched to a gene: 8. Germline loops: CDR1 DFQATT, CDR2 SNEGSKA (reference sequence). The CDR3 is CSAISGQLYGYTF. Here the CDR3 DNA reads TGCAGTGCAATTTCGGGACAGCTCTATGGCTACACCTTC.

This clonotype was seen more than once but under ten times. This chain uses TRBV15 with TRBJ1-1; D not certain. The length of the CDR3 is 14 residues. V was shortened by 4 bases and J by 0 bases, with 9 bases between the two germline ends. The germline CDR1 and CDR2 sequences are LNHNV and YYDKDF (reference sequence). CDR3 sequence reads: CATSKGDLNTEAFF. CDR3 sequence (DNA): TGTGCCACCAGCAAGGGAGATTTGAACACTGAAGCTTTCTTT.

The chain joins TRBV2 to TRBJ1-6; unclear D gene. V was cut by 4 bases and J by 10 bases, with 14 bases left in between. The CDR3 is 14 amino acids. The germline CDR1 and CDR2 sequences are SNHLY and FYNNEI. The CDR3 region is CASSALPPRSPLHF. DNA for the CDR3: TGTGCCAGCAGTGCTCTACCGCCCCGGTCACCCCTCCACTTT.

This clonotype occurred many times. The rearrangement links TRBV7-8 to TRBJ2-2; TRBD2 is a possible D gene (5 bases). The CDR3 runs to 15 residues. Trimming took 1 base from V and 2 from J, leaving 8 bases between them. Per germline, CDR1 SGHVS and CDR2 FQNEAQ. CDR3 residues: CASSLGRTNTGELFF. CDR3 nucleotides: TGTGCCAGCAGCTTAGGCAGGACTAACACCGGGGAGCTGTTTTTT. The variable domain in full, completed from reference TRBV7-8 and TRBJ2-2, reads GAGVSQSPRYKVAKRGQDVALRCDPISGHVSLFWYQQALGQGPEFLTYFQNEAQLDKSGLPSDRFFAERPEGSVSTLKIQRTQQEDSAVYLCASSLGRTNTGELFFGEGSRLTVL.